The rows below give T cell receptor beta chains drawn from one sample of a study of CD8 T cells in ankylosing spondylitis. TCRdb recomputed calls from the 5' RACE reads with MiXCR, one row per CDR3 protein. The sample records about 360,000 distinct CDR3 sequences, roughly 20% being singletons. The sample was blood, either unsorted or a sorted T cell fraction (not recorded which). The receptors were gathered from a male donor with ankylosing spondylitis or in good health (not recorded which). CDR3s include the opening cysteine and the closing phenylalanine or tryptophan.

J: TRBJ2-7; V: TRBV6-2/TRBV6-3; CDR3: CASSYRTSGGYEQYF
J: TRBJ1-2; V: TRBV27; CDR3: CASRWAGKREGYTF
J: TRBJ2-7; V: TRBV12-3/TRBV12-4; CDR3: CASGPDSYEQYF
J: TRBJ2-7; V: TRBV7-9; CDR3: CASSGRAHPYEQYF
J: TRBJ2-2; V: TRBV10-1; CDR3: CASSESIVPSTGELFF
J: TRBJ2-7; V: TRBV6-5; CDR3: CASSSSAYWAYEQYF
J: TRBJ1-5; V: TRBV6-2/TRBV6-3; CDR3: CASSFQDSHSWAQHF
J: TRBJ2-1; V: TRBV4-1; CDR3: CASSARDRSNNEQFF
J: TRBJ2-2; V: TRBV27; CDR3: CASSPLGQWTGELFF
J: TRBJ1-2; V: TRBV12-3/TRBV12-4; CDR3: CASSSLGTNYGYTF
J: TRBJ2-1; V: TRBV7-3; CDR3: CASSLTPYQGGDEQFF
J: TRBJ2-4; V: TRBV28; CDR3: CASSQPQGGLAKNIQYF
J: TRBJ2-7; V: TRBV29-1; CDR3: CSVEDALTGAEQYF
J: TRBJ2-7; V: TRBV7-2; CDR3: CASSLGQGVSEQYF
J: TRBJ1-2; V: TRBV12-3/TRBV12-4; CDR3: CASSFGNYGYTF
J: TRBJ2-7; V: TRBV4-1; CDR3: CASSQEYRLYEQYF
J: TRBJ2-2; V: TRBV3-1; CDR3: CASGQDAGGGDGELFF
J: TRBJ2-5; V: TRBV4-1; CDR3: CASSQGLRTGAQGTQYF
J: TRBJ2-5; V: TRBV15; CDR3: CATSRGGGAETQYF
J: TRBJ1-5; V: TRBV6-1; CDR3: CAGGTPNQPQHF
J: TRBJ2-7; V: TRBV4-1; CDR3: CASSDWDGYEQYF
J: TRBJ2-2; V: TRBV12-3/TRBV12-4; CDR3: CASRDDRDRDTGELFF
J: TRBJ2-7; V: TRBV27; CDR3: CASSPGDRSSYEQYF
J: TRBJ1-4; V: TRBV9; CDR3: CASSLTGTNEKLFF
J: TRBJ2-7; V: TRBV3-1; CDR3: CASSPTRGEDRDYEQYF
J: TRBJ2-7; V: TRBV9; CDR3: CASSVDFGTSGSYEQYF
J: TRBJ1-4; V: TRBV12-3/TRBV12-4; CDR3: CASSFGGEKLFF
J: TRBJ2-7; V: TRBV12-3/TRBV12-4; CDR3: CASSPAGVRAEQYF
J: TRBJ2-2; V: TRBV21-1; CDR3: CASKGGAEVGELFF
J: TRBJ2-2; V: TRBV12-3/TRBV12-4; CDR3: CASTQISGGPDTGELFF
J: TRBJ2-1; V: TRBV27; CDR3: CASSRNNEQFF
J: TRBJ2-7; V: TRBV12-3/TRBV12-4; CDR3: CASSATNRDYEQYF
J: TRBJ2-1; V: TRBV12-3/TRBV12-4; CDR3: CASSFLFDNEQFF
J: TRBJ2-5; V: TRBV29-1; CDR3: CSVRGGTQETQYF
J: TRBJ2-7; V: TRBV4-1; CDR3: CASSQDLGRLSYEQYF
J: TRBJ2-3; V: TRBV4-1; CDR3: CASSPPRASTDTQYF
J: TRBJ2-2; V: TRBV21-1; CDR3: CASSKPPTGDTGELFF
J: TRBJ2-2; V: TRBV12-3/TRBV12-4; CDR3: CASRPGGNTGELFF
J: TRBJ2-5; V: TRBV7-3; CDR3: CASSLLAGRGRFEETQYF
J: TRBJ2-1; V: TRBV6-1; CDR3: CASSAGSWRAANEQFF
J: TRBJ2-7; V: TRBV6-1; CDR3: CASDPDRASSYEQYF
J: TRBJ1-2; V: TRBV12-3/TRBV12-4; CDR3: CASQAGEGYGYTF
J: TRBJ2-1; V: TRBV12-5; CDR3: CASGLSTGTSSYNEQFF
J: TRBJ2-1; V: TRBV6-1; CDR3: CASSPEIPPGGLEQFF
J: TRBJ2-3; V: TRBV3-1; CDR3: CASSLLTKGTDTDTQYF
J: TRBJ2-7; V: TRBV11-2; CDR3: CASSLEVRTYWGYEQYF
J: TRBJ2-1; V: TRBV12-3/TRBV12-4; CDR3: CASSSLVWEQFF
J: TRBJ2-7; V: TRBV20-1; CDR3: CSAREGRTYEQYF
J: TRBJ2-1; V: TRBV11-2; CDR3: CASSEQGSINEQFF
J: TRBJ2-7; V: TRBV3-1; CDR3: CASSHSGPNYEQYF
J: TRBJ2-3; V: TRBV7-3; CDR3: CASSTGLAGPDTQYF
J: TRBJ2-3; V: TRBV5-6; CDR3: CASTPTGDSGDTQYF
J: TRBJ2-7; V: TRBV2; CDR3: CASSALDTTQHYEQYF
J: TRBJ2-1; V: TRBV19; CDR3: CASSADRGLLVEQFF
J: TRBJ2-3; V: TRBV20-1; CDR3: CSAERVWDREDDADTQYF